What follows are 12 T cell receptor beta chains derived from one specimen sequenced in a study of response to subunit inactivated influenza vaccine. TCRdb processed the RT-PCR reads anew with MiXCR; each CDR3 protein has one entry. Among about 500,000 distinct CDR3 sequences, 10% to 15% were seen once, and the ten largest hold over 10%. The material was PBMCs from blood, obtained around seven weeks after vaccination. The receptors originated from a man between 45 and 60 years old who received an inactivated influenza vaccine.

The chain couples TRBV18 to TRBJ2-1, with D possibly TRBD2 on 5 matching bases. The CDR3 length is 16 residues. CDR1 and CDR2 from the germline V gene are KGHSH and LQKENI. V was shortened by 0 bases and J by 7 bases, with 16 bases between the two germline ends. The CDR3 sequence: CASSPPNGLSLNEQFF. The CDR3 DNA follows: TGTGCCAGCTCACCACCCAATGGACTTTCTTTAAATGAGCAGTTCTTC.

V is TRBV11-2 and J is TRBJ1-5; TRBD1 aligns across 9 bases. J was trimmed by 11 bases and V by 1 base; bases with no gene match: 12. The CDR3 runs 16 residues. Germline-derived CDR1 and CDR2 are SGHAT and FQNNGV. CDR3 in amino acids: CASSLVGTGREETQHF. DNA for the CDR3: TGTGCCAGCAGCTTAGTCGGGACAGGGAGGGAGGAAACCCAGCATTTT.

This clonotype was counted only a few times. CDR3 amino acids: CASSSDRRSADTQYF. CDR3 coding DNA: TGTGCCAGCAGCTCGGACAGGAGAAGCGCAGATACGCAGTATTTT. The chain combines TRBV7-9 with TRBJ2-3, with 7 bases lining up with TRBD1. The length of the CDR3 is 15 residues. V shed 4 bases and J 4 bases; nucleotides not matched to a gene: 8. Germline V gives CDR1 SEHNR, CDR2 FQNEAQ (reference sequence).

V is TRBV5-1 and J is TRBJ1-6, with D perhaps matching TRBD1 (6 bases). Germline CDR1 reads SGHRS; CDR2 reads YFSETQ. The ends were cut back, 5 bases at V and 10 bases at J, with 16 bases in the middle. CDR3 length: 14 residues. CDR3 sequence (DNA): TGCGCCAGCAGGGAGACACGGACAGCATCACCCCTCCACTTT. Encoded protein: CASRETRTASPLHF. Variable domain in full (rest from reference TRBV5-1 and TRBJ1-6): KAGVTQTPRYLIKTRGQQVTLSCSPISGHRSVSWYQQTPGQGLQFLFEYFSETQRNKGNFPGRFSGRQFSNSRSEMNVSTLELGDSALYLCASRETRTASPLHFGNGTRLTVT.

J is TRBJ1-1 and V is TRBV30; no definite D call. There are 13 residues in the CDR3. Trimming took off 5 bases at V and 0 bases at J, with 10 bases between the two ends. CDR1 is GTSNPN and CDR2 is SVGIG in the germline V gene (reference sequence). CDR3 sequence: CAWDKVLNTEAFF. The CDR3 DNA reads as TGTGCCTGGGACAAGGTACTGAACACTGAAGCTTTCTTT.

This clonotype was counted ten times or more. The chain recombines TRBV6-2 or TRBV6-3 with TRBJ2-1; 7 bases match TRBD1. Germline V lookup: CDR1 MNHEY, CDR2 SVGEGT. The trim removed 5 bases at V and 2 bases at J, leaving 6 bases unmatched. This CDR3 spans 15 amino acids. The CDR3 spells CASSPGQATYNEQFF. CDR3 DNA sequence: TGTGCCAGCAGTCCTGGACAGGCCACCTACAATGAGCAGTTCTTC.

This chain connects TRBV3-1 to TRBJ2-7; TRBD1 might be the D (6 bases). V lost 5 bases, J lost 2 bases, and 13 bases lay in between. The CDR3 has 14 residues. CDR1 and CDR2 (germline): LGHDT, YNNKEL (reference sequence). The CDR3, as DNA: TGTGCCAGCAGCGATTCGGGACATACCTACGAGCAGTACTTC. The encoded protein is CASSDSGHTYEQYF.

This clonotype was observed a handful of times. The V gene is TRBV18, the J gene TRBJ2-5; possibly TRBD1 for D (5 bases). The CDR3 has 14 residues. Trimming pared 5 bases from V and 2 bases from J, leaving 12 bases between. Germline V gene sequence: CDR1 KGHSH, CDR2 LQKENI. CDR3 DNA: TGTGCCAGCTCAACTAATGGGGCACAAGAGACCCAGTACTTC. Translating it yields CASSTNGAQETQYF.

The CDR3: CSVVTGETDTQYF. CDR3 sequence (DNA): TGCAGCGTGGTAACAGGGGAAACAGATACGCAGTATTTT. V usage is TRBV29-1 and J usage is TRBJ2-3; TRBD1 aligns across 7 bases. Trimming took 6 bases from V and 3 from J; bases not matched to a gene: 6. Looked up from germline, CDR1 is SQVTM and CDR2 is ANQGSEA. The CDR3 runs to 13 residues.

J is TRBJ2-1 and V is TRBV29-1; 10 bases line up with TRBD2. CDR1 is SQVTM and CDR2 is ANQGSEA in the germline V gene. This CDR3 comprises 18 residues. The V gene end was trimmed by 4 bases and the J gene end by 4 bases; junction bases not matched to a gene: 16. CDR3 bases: TGCAGCGTTGCCCCAGGGGGACTAGCGCCGACTCATTACAATGAGCAGTTCTTC. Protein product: CSVAPGGLAPTHYNEQFF.

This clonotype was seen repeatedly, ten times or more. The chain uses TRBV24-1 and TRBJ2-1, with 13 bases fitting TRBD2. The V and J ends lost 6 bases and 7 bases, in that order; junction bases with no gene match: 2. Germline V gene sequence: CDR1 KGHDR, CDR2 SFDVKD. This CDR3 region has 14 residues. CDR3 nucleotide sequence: TGTGCCACCAGTACGGGACTAGCGGGGAATGAGCAGTTCTTC. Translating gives CATSTGLAGNEQFF.

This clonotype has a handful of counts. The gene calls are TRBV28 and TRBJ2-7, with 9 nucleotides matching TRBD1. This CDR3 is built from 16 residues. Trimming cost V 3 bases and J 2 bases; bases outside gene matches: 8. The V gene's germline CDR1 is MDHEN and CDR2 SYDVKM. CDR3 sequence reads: CASSFRWGQGTYEQYF. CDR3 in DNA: TGTGCCAGCAGTTTTCGGTGGGGACAGGGAACCTACGAGCAGTACTTC.